A single T cell receptor beta chain is shown here with its context. Enrolled during active infection, Seattle patients were then followed longitudinally. The entry originates in a study of blood T cell repertoires in COVID-19. Study information: The study drew acute and convalescent COVID-19 samples from the United States, Italy and Spain. From T cells, B-cell-depleted T cells, or PBMCs came the material, which was cDNA or gDNA.

In the authors' workflow: Reference gene primer amplification gave estimated nucleated cell counts. TCRdb's copy holds only in-frame clones and misses some; the assay was immunoSEQ multiplex PCR. V and J calls and clone size are those listed in that table; D and trimming were worked out from the DNA. The table lists about 200,000 clones, 70% to 80% of them singletons. Looked up from germline, CDR1 is GTSNPN and CDR2 is SVGIG (reference sequence). The CDR3 runs to 14 residues. Trimming removed 3 bases from V and 4 bases from J, with 12 bases in between. The TCR sequence derives from a woman in her thirties or forties with COVID-19, enrolled during active disease. V and J are TRBV30 and TRBJ1-4; D is ambiguous. Input material: peripheral blood. The CDR3 reads CAWRMMAVNEKLFF. The CDR3 nucleotides read TGTGCCTGGAGGATGATGGCGGTTAATGAAAAACTGTTTTTT.